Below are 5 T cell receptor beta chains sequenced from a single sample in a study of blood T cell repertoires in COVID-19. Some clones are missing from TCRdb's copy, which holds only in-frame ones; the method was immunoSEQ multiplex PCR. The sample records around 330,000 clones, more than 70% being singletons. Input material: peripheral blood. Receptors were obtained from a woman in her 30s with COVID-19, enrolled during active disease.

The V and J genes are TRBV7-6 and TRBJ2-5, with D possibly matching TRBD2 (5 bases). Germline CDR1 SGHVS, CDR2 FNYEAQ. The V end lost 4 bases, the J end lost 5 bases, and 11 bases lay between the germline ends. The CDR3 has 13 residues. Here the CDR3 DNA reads TGTGCCAGCAGCTCACTAGTTCGGGAGACCCAGTACTTC. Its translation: CASSSLVRETQYF.

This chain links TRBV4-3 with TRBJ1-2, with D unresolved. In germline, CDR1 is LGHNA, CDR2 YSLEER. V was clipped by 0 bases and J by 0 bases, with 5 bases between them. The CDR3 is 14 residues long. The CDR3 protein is CASSQDLANYGYTF. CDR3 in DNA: TGCGCCAGCAGCCAAGACCTAGCTAACTATGGCTACACCTTC.

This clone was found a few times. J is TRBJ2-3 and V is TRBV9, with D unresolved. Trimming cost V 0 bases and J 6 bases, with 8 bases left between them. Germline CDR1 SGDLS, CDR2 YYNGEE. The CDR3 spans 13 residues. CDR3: CASSVVTRDTQYF. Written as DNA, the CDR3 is TGTGCCAGCAGCGTAGTTACGAGGGATACGCAGTATTTT.

CDR3 bases: TGTGCCAGCAGCTTAAGGGCAGGGGGCGCTGGGGCCAACGTCCTGACTTTC. It encodes CASSLRAGGAGANVLTF. The genes are TRBV11-3 and TRBJ2-6, with 8 positions matching TRBD1. With V trimmed by 2 bases and J by 2 bases, 5 bases remained unmatched. The length of the CDR3 is 17 residues. From germline, CDR1 is SGHNT and CDR2 YENEEA.

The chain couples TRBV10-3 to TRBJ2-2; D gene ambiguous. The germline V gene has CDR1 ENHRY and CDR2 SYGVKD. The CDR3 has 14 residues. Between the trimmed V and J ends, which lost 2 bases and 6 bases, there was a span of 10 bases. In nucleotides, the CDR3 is TGTGCCATCAGTGAGCAAGAAGCCCCCGGGGAGCTGTTTTTT. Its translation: CAISEQEAPGELFF.